The table lists the clone carrying this T cell receptor beta chain with many counts. CDR1 and CDR2 from the germline V gene are SGHAT and FQNNGV. Trimming shortened V by 5 bases and J by 2 bases, and 11 bases separated the two germline ends. The CDR3 is 14 amino acids. This sample was included in a study of T cells in Graves' hyperthyroidism and ophthalmopathy. RNA transcripts gave rise to amplified TCR beta CDR3 regions. The HTBI primer set served for first-round RT-PCR of the TCR CDR3. TCRdb fed the multiplex PCR reads into MiXCR, producing one record per CDR3 protein. The sample yields nearly 600,000 distinct CDR3 sequences, about 14% seen once.

The specimen sequenced was blood. The TCR originated in a woman aged 18-29 years with Graves' ophthalmopathy. The chain has TRBV11-2 and TRBJ2-3; no reliable D call. CDR3 region: CASSHLRFTDTQYF. In DNA form, the CDR3 reads TGTGCCAGCAGCCACCTTAGGTTCACAGATACGCAGTATTTT.